This T cell receptor (beta chain) was observed in a study of control samples from healthy donors and cancer patients. TCRdb keeps only in-frame clones here, not all; method: immunoSEQ multiplex PCR. The sample yields just under 75,000 clones, roughly 84% seen once. This CDR3 contains 17 residues. Germline V CDR1 and CDR2: SGHRS, YFSETQ. With V trimmed by 4 bases and J by 2 bases, 12 bases remained unmatched. The TCR was taken from a woman in her fifties or sixties in good health. The sequenced sample was blood. This sequence joins TRBV5-1 and TRBJ2-7, with 10 bases matching TRBD1. The DNA of the CDR3 is TGCGCCAGCAGCGGGAAACCTACGGGACAGGGGCCCTACGAGCAGTACTTC. This sequence encodes CASSGKPTGQGPYEQYF.